This T cell receptor beta chain was captured by sequencing in a study of shared clonotypes between healthy human individuals. Study outcomes and limitations: The rarefaction results pointed to incomplete sorted-subset sequencing despite large depth. Measured sharing among donors was expected to vary with sequencing depth. Memory subsets generally showed smaller estimated richness than naive subsets did.

Clones were sequenced by immunoSEQ multiplex PCR, and TCRdb holds only the in-frame ones, with some missing. Among about 660,000 clones listed, 74% were seen once. Researchers partitioned CD4+ cells into CD45RA+ naive and CD45RA-negative memory subsets. This CDR3 is 16 amino acids long. To note about this clone: Its antigen remains unidentified.

Sample: memory CD4+ T cells sorted from blood. Documented subset: CD45RA-negative fraction. This chain connects TRBV21-1 to TRBJ1-1; TRBD1 is the table's D call and was not checked against the DNA. TRBV21-1 has pseudogene status. The TCR originated in a woman aged 30 to 39 in good health. The CDR3 protein is CASSKAGRVGNTEAFF. The CDR3, as DNA: TGTGCCAGCAGCAAAGCGGGCAGGGTAGGGAACACTGAAGCTTTCTTT.